This T cell receptor (beta chain) was sequenced during a study of T cell clonotyping in hematopoietic cell transplantation. Study results and caveats: Few recipient clonotypes overlapped donors; over 95% were de novo at given depth. Pathologically expanded recipient clonotypes increased progressively from day 30 to day 180 as diversity fell.

Generated by immunoSEQ multiplex PCR, the TCRdb table keeps only in-frame clones and is missing some. The data show about 9,300 clones, approximately 87% seen once. Turning to this clone: Its antigen remains unknown.

The CDR3 loop spans 15 amino acids. CDR1 is SGHVS, CDR2 FQNEAQ, per germline. V shed 5 bases and J shed 5 bases, with 13 bases lying between them. Sequences were derived from PBMCs, sampled 180 days after allogeneic stem cell transplant. This clonotype was obtained from a human patient who had an allogeneic stem cell transplant, so the T cells may come from the graft donor. The donor label of this sample is uncertain. Some clones in this sample may be carry-over from other donors' samples. The chain uses TRBV7-8 and TRBJ1-6; the D is unclear. As DNA, the CDR3 is TGTGCCAGCAGCCTGGGATCTAGCCATAATTCACCCCTCCACTTT. Residues: CASSLGSSHNSPLHF.